Given below is one T cell receptor (beta chain) in context. Its antigen is still unknown. At one end, the junction sequence differs from germline, possibly due to a read error. By flow cytometry, patients selected for sequencing had shown an expansion of CD8+CD57+ cells. The data were obtained in a study of CD8+CD57+ T cells in acquired aplastic anemia. Overall study: CD4+ and CD8+ cells, once sorted, gave DNA averaging about 3 ug. Study-level findings and limits: Patients and controls turned out to have 25 to 35 CD8+ CDR3 sequences in common.

CDR3 and TCR beta VDJ profiling relied on a genomic DNA template. MiXCR, run by TCRdb on the reads, gives a single entry per CDR3 protein. This table holds over 150,000 distinct CDR3 sequences, 50% to 65% found once. CDR1 is SGHTA, CDR2 FQGTGA, per germline. The CDR3 sequence is 16 residues long. The source material was sorted CD4+, CD8+, or CD8+CD57+ T cells (not recorded which) from PBMCs. This chain links TRBV7-3 with TRBJ2-3, with D perhaps given as TRBD1 or TRBD2 (5 bases each). The sequence derives from a human donor with aplastic anemia. CDR3 nucleotide sequence: TGTGCTAGCAGCTTAGGTCGGGGCTCTAGCACAGATACGCAGTATTTT. Translation: CASSLGRGSSTDTQYF.